Below, 5 T cell receptor beta chains from the same sample are listed, as sequenced in a study of blood T cell repertoires in COVID-19. The protocol was immunoSEQ multiplex PCR, while the TCRdb copy is restricted to in-frame clones and leaves out a portion. The sample includes more than 250,000 clones, roughly nine tenths of them seen just once. Material: PBMCs or T cells enriched from blood (not recorded which). The receptors originated from a woman aged 25-40 years who had recovered from COVID-19.

The rearrangement links TRBV19 to TRBJ1-1, with 12 bases lining up with TRBD1. The CDR3 is made up of 17 amino acids. The germline V gene has CDR1 LNHDA and CDR2 SQIVND (reference sequence). V lost 3 bases, J lost 0 bases, and 5 bases stayed unmatched. The CDR3 region has the DNA TGTGCCAGTAGTATTCGCGGGACAGGGGGCATGAACACTGAAGCTTTCTTT. It is translated as CASSIRGTGGMNTEAFF.

The V and J genes are TRBV28 and TRBJ2-1, with 10 bases that match TRBD1. J lost 10 bases, V lost 5 bases, and 5 bases had no gene match. The CDR3 has 13 residues. From germline, CDR1 is MDHEN and CDR2 SYDVKM. The CDR3, as DNA: TGTGCCAGCAGTCGACAGGGGGCGAGGGAGCAGTTCTTC. Translation: CASSRQGAREQFF.

This clone was counted once. The rearrangement uses TRBV27 and TRBJ2-1; D is perhaps TRBD2 (5 bases). Per germline, CDR1 MNHEY and CDR2 SMNVEV (reference sequence). The CDR3 is 14 residues long. V lost 5 bases to trimming and J lost 7 bases, with 15 bases between them. CDR3 sequence (DNA): TGTGCCAGCAGTGCTGACGTGGGAGATAATGAGCAGTTCTTC. Translating gives CASSADVGDNEQFF.

The chain carries TRBV11-2 and TRBJ2-3, with 7 bases lining up with TRBD1. Germline V lookup: CDR1 SGHAT, CDR2 FQNNGV. This CDR3 is built from 13 residues. V shed 6 bases, J shed 6 bases, and the junction held 6 bases outside the gene matches. The CDR3 loop reads CASSTGVKDTQYF. CDR3 coding DNA: TGTGCCAGCAGTACAGGGGTTAAGGATACGCAGTATTTT.

This chain links TRBV6-5 with TRBJ1-2; D possibly corresponds to TRBD1 (5 bases). Germline CDR1 and CDR2: MNHEY and SVGAGI. Trimming took 8 bases from V and 2 from J, leaving 12 bases between them. This CDR3 comprises 13 residues. CDR3 nucleotide sequence: TGTGCCAGCTCGGGGAGGGACAACTATGGCTACACCTTC. This gives the protein CASSGRDNYGYTF.